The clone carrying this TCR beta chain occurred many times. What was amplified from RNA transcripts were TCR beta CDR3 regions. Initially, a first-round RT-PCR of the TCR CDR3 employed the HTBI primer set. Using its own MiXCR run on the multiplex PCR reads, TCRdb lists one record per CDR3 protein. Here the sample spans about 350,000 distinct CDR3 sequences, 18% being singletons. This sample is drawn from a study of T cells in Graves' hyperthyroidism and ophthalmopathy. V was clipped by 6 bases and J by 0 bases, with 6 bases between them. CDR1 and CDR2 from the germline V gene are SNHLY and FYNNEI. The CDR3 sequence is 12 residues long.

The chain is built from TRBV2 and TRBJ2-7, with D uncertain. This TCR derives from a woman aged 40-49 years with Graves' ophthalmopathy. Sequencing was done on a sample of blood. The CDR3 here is CASRISSYEQYF. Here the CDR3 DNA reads TGTGCCAGCAGGATTAGCTCCTACGAGCAGTACTTC.